The 4 T cell receptor beta chains below were found in one sample sequenced in a study of T cell responses to AZD1222 COVID-19 vaccine. TCRdb's table, derived via immunoSEQ multiplex PCR, lists solely in-frame clones and lacks some. The data show fewer than 45,000 clones, with 83% seen just once and more than 45% held by the top ten. The sequences come from peripheral blood, collected on day 0 of AZD1222 vaccination. Receptors originate from an adult in good health.

This sequence joins TRBV7-2 and TRBJ2-7; D is uncertain. The CDR3 runs 19 residues. Trimming pared 3 bases from V and 3 bases from J, leaving 27 bases between. Germline values: CDR1 SGHTA, CDR2 FQGNSA. The CDR3 spells CASSFGRLYWVLRNYEQYF. CDR3 DNA sequence: TGTGCCAGCAGCTTCGGTCGGTTATATTGGGTGCTACGGAACTACGAGCAGTACTTC.

The chain carries TRBV12-5 and TRBJ1-2; 9 bases fit TRBD1. Germline loops: CDR1 LGHNT, CDR2 FRNRAP. CDR3 length equals 19 residues. The junction had 11 bases not matched to a gene; V was cut back by 0 bases and J by 0 bases. CDR3 sequence (DNA): TGTGCTAGTGGTTTGGTCCTCGGACAGGGGCTAATTCCTAACTATGGCTACACCTTC. Encoded protein: CASGLVLGQGLIPNYGYTF.

V gene TRBV3-1 (or the pseudogene TRBV3-2) combines with J gene TRBJ1-4, with D tentatively TRBD1 (5 bases). The CDR3 spans 16 residues. V dropped 2 bases and J dropped 3 bases, with 13 bases sitting between them. Germline assignment: CDR1 LGHDT and CDR2 YNNKEL (reference sequence). The CDR3 DNA sequence: TGTGCCAGCAGCCAAACCTCAGGGATGGCTAATGAAAAACTGTTTTTT. This translates into CASSQTSGMANEKLFF.

The chain recombines TRBV19 with TRBJ1-4; no firm D call. The germline V gene has CDR1 LNHDA and CDR2 SQIVND (reference sequence). V was pared by 7 bases and J by 6 bases, with 6 bases between. There are 11 residues in the CDR3. In nucleotides, the CDR3 is TGTGCCAGTACCGAACATGAAAAACTGTTTTTT. Translating gives CASTEHEKLFF.